The text below deals with one T cell receptor (beta chain). Antigen specificity is unknown. Other DNA sequences in the sample encode the same CDR3. The source of the sample is a study of Ad26.COV2.S vaccination and SARS-CoV-2 variants. Findings and limits, study-wide: The authors reported substantial breadth in spike-specific CD8+ and CD4+ T cell responses after vaccination.

Documented treatment: roughly 19 received Ad26.COV2.S at low or high dose, single or two shots; roughly five received placebo; per-sample allocation not given. Samples came from day 63 after the first vaccine or placebo injection. Boston supplied an adult donor aged 18-55 years. As its vector, the vaccine had Ad26, which expressed Wuhan-strain SARS-CoV-2 spike. V lost 3 bases, J lost 4 bases, and 2 bases lay in between. Germline V gene sequence: CDR1 SGHNT, CDR2 YYREEE (reference sequence). CDR3 length: 11 residues. Clones were sequenced by immunoSEQ multiplex PCR, and TCRdb holds only the in-frame ones, with some missing. The table records roughly 270,000 clones, about 87% of them present only once.

The source is a person between 18 and 60 years old who received the Ad26.COV2.S COVID-19 vaccine or a placebo. The chain uses TRBV5-4 and TRBJ2-1; D ambiguous. Specimen: peripheral blood, collected in a trial of Ad26.COV2.S vaccine versus placebo. Here the CDR3 DNA reads TGTGCCAGCAGCTCGTACAATGAGCAGTTCTTC. This gives the protein CASSSYNEQFF.